This section outlines one T cell receptor beta chain sequence together with its context. The data originate from a study of blood T cell repertoires in COVID-19. Study in general: The study drew acute and convalescent COVID-19 samples from the United States, Italy and Spain.

Assay used: immunoSEQ multiplex PCR; TCRdb lists only in-frame clones, some missing. In the table there are around 620,000 clones, 80% to 90% of which are singletons. The sequenced material came from peripheral blood. The clonotype comes from a woman under 30 with acute or convalescent COVID-19.

The CDR3 loop reads CATLVGALYGYTF. CDR3 DNA sequence: TGTGCCACCTTAGTGGGGGCACTCTATGGCTACACCTTC. The chain has TRBV2 and TRBJ1-2; perhaps TRBD1 as D (6 bases). There are 13 residues in the CDR3. The germline gives CDR1 SNHLY, CDR2 FYNNEI. V shed 10 bases and J shed 4 bases, with 16 bases lying between them.